This entry is about one T cell receptor beta chain. Clones were read by immunoSEQ multiplex PCR, and TCRdb kept only the in-frame ones, dropping some. Of roughly 10,000 clones in the sample, roughly 85% were seen once. This record comes from a study of tumor T cells in aggressive B-cell lymphoma. CDR1 is SGHTA, CDR2 FQGNSA, per germline. The V gene lost 3 bases and the J gene lost 5 bases, with 10 bases spanning the gap. This CDR3 is built from 13 residues. V is TRBV7-2 and J is TRBJ2-5; maybe TRBD2 (5 bases). Material: tumor tissue. The TCR sequence derives from an adult with diffuse large B cell lymphoma. CDR3 nucleotides: TGTGCCAGCAGCTTTCGACGGGGTGAGACCCAGTACTTC. It yields the protein CASSFRRGETQYF.